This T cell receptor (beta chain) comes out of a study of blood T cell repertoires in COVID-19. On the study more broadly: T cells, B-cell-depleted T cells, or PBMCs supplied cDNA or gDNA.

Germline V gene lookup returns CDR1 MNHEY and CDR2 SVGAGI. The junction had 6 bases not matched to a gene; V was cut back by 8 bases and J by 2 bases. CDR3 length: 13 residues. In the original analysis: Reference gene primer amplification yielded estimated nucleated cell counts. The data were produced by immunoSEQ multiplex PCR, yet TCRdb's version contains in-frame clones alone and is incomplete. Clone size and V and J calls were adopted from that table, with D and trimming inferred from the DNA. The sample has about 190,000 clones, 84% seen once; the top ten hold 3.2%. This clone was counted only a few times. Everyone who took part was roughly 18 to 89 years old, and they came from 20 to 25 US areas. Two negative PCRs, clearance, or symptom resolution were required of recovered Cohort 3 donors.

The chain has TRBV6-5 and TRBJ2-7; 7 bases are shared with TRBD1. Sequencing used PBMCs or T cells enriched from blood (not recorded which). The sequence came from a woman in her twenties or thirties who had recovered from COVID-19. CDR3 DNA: TGTGCCAGCGGTCGGGACAGAACCTACGAGCAGTACTTC. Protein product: CASGRDRTYEQYF.